The 28 T cell receptor beta chains in this list originate from one sample, sequenced in a study of CD8+CD57+ T cells in acquired aplastic anemia. The template for TCR beta VDJ and CDR3 sequence profiling was genomic DNA. TCRdb itself ran the reads through MiXCR, one entry per CDR3 protein. The top ten hold more than 35% of the sample, which has some 150,000 distinct CDR3 sequences, 71% seen once. Patients who underwent sequencing had shown CD8+CD57+ cell expansion by flow cytometry. Sequencing input: sorted CD4+, CD8+, or CD8+CD57+ T cells (not recorded which) from PBMCs. These receptor sequences come from a human donor with aplastic anemia.

This clonotype was picked up one time. The chain carries TRBV5-5 and TRBJ1-3, with a tentative D call TRBD1 (6 bases). Germline V gives CDR1 SGHKS, CDR2 YYEKEE (reference sequence). This CDR3 is 15 amino acids long. V was cut by 3 bases and J by 0 bases, with 10 bases left in between. CDR3 protein: CASSSDRNSGNTIYF. Here the CDR3 DNA reads TGTGCCAGCAGCTCAGACAGGAACTCTGGAAACACCATATATTTT.

There are many counts of this clonotype. The chain recombines TRBV7-9 with TRBJ2-1, with 9 bases lining up with TRBD2. J gave up 0 bases and V 3 bases, and 3 bases lay outside the gene matches. The V gene's germline CDR1 is SEHNR and CDR2 FQNEAQ (reference sequence). This CDR3 comprises 16 residues. CDR3 nucleotide sequence: TGTGCCAGCAGCTTTAGGACTAGCGACTCCTACAATGAGCAGTTCTTC. Translation: CASSFRTSDSYNEQFF.

This chain links TRBV5-8 with TRBJ2-7; D unclear. Looked up from germline, CDR1 is SGHTS and CDR2 is YDEGEE. Trimming shortened V by 6 bases and J by 2 bases, and 9 bases separated the two germline ends. The CDR3 has 12 amino acids. The CDR3 is CASMGFTYEQYF. CDR3 DNA sequence: TGTGCCAGCATGGGATTTACCTACGAGCAGTACTTC.

This clonotype is termed medium-sized (0.01 to 0.1%). The CDR3 DNA reads TGTGCCACCAGCAGACCGGGCGGACAGCTCCTTTACAATGAGCAGTTCTTC. It translates to CATSRPGGQLLYNEQFF. The chain employs TRBV15 and TRBJ2-1; tentatively, D is TRBD1 (6 bases). V dropped 2 bases and J dropped 4 bases, with 18 bases sitting between them. Germline loops: CDR1 LNHNV, CDR2 YYDKDF (reference sequence). The CDR3 length is 17 residues.

The chain carries TRBV15 and TRBJ2-5; 9 positions match TRBD2. Trimming cost V 5 bases and J 2 bases; bases outside gene matches: 9. CDR1 LNHNV and CDR2 YYDKDF come from the germline V gene (reference sequence). The CDR3 runs to 16 residues. In DNA, the CDR3 is TGTGCCACCAGCCAAACCACTAGCGGGCCACAAGAGACCCAGTACTTC. Its translation is CATSQTTSGPQETQYF. The full variable domain, rest sourced from reference TRBV15 and TRBJ2-5, is DAMVIQNPRYQVTQFGKPVTLSCSQTLNHNVMYWYQQKSSQAPKLLFHYYDKDFNNEADTPDNFQSRRPNTSFCFLDIRSPGLGDTAMYLCATSQTTSGPQETQYFGPGTRLLVL.

The CDR3 protein is CSVVGQGKDGYTF. The CDR3 DNA is TGCAGCGTTGTGGGACAGGGGAAGGATGGCTACACCTTC. The chain recombines TRBV29-1 with TRBJ1-2, with TRBD1 matching 10 bases. Trimming cost V 4 bases and J 6 bases; bases outside gene matches: 5. This CDR3 is 13 amino acids long. Germline values: CDR1 SQVTM, CDR2 ANQGSEA.

This chain connects TRBV10-2 to TRBJ2-1, with 12 bases that match TRBD2. V lost 5 bases and J lost 8; bases outside the gene matches: 7. CDR1 is WSHSY, CDR2 SAAADI, per germline. The CDR3 totals 15 residues. CDR3 in amino acids: CASSSNLAGGDEQFF. CDR3 DNA: TGCGCCAGCAGTAGTAACCTAGCGGGAGGGGATGAGCAGTTCTTC.

The chain combines TRBV5-8 with TRBJ2-5; tentative D call: TRBD1 (6 bases). The V gene lost 4 bases and the J gene lost 5 bases, with 18 bases spanning the gap. This CDR3 region has 15 residues. Germline loops: CDR1 SGHTS, CDR2 YDEGEE. CDR3 coding DNA: TGTGCCAGCAGCAGTGAACAGGGAATCTTGGAGACCCAGTACTTC. Translated: CASSSEQGILETQYF.

The chain recombines TRBV19 with TRBJ1-2, with D perhaps TRBD1 (5 bases). The CDR3 spans 13 residues. V lost 6 bases and J lost 6, with 14 bases in between. Looked up from germline, CDR1 is LNHDA and CDR2 is SQIVND (reference sequence). The CDR3: CASRTGRDHGYTF. For the CDR3, the DNA is TGTGCCAGTAGGACGGGCAGGGATCATGGCTACACCTTC.

The table lists this clonotype with a few counts. The chain couples TRBV2 to TRBJ2-7, with a possible D match to TRBD1 (6 bases). The CDR3 is made up of 13 amino acids. Germline V CDR1 and CDR2: SNHLY, FYNNEI. V gave up 5 bases and J gave up 2 bases, with 10 bases separating them. The CDR3: CASSPAGAYEQYF. For the CDR3, the DNA is TGTGCCAGCAGTCCGGCAGGGGCCTACGAGCAGTACTTC.

The chain links TRBV15 to TRBJ2-7; unclear D gene. The CDR3 length is 13 residues. The germline CDR1 and CDR2 sequences are LNHNV and YYDKDF (reference sequence). The V end was cut by 1 base, the J end by 9 bases, with 13 bases between. The CDR3 protein is CATSRARGGGQYF. For the CDR3, the DNA is TGTGCCACCAGCAGAGCTCGCGGCGGCGGGCAGTACTTC.

This chain uses TRBV2 with TRBJ1-4; D gene unclear. The CDR3 is 14 amino acids. Between the trimmed V and J ends, which lost 4 bases and 0 bases, there was a span of 6 bases. Germline values: CDR1 SNHLY, CDR2 FYNNEI. The CDR3 protein is CASSAFTTNEKLFF. The DNA for the CDR3 is TGTGCCAGCAGTGCCTTTACAACTAATGAAAAACTGTTTTTT.

The chain is built from TRBV7-9 and TRBJ2-3; TRBD2 matches 10 bases. This CDR3 has 15 amino acids. Germline lookup yields CDR1 SEHNR and CDR2 FQNEAQ (reference sequence). Trimming cost V 5 bases and J 3 bases; bases outside gene matches: 5. CDR3 in amino acids: CASSPGLAETDTQYF. The CDR3 DNA reads as TGTGCCAGCAGCCCTGGACTAGCGGAAACAGATACGCAGTATTTT.

As for this clonotype: The junction does not match germline at one end; this may be a read error. CDR3 in amino acids: CASSLTTGRGETQYF. CDR3 sequence (DNA): TGTGCCAGCAGCCTAACGACAGGGAGGGGAGAGACCCAGTACTTC. The chain recombines TRBV7-3 with TRBJ2-5, with D possibly being TRBD1 or TRBD2 (7 bases each). Germline V gives CDR1 SGHTA, CDR2 FQGTGA. The CDR3 length is 15 residues.

The V and J genes are TRBV7-9 and TRBJ2-7; D might be TRBD2 (6 bases). The germline V and J ends were trimmed by 5 bases and 7 bases, with 15 bases remaining between them. The CDR3 is 13 amino acids. Germline CDR1 is SEHNR and CDR2 is FQNEAQ (reference sequence). Here the CDR3 reads CASSTGEANEQYF. CDR3 in DNA: TGTGCCAGCAGCACTGGGGAGGCTAATGAGCAGTACTTC.

The chain couples TRBV24-1 to TRBJ2-2; the D gene could be TRBD1 or TRBD2 (5 bases each). CDR1 KGHDR and CDR2 SFDVKD come from the germline V gene. The CDR3 contains 15 residues. Trimming pared 6 bases from V and 2 bases from J, leaving 12 bases between. CDR3 in amino acids: CATSRVGGNTGELFF. CDR3 nucleotide sequence: TGTGCCACCAGTCGGGTTGGGGGAAACACCGGGGAGCTGTTTTTT.

The chain is built from TRBV20-1 and TRBJ1-5; D call uncertain. Trimming removed 6 bases from V and 2 bases from J, with 17 bases in between. This CDR3 region has 15 residues. Germline V lookup: CDR1 DFQATT, CDR2 SNEGSKA (reference sequence). The CDR3, as DNA: TGCAGTGCGTGTCGAAGAGGAGATTGCAATCAGCCCCAGCATTTT. Its translation is CSACRRGDCNQPQHF.

This clonotype was counted a few times. The genes are TRBV20-1 and TRBJ2-7; the D gene is possibly TRBD2 (7 bases). This CDR3 has 15 residues. Germline CDR1 DFQATT, CDR2 SNEGSKA (reference sequence). V lost 1 base and J 3 bases, leaving 16 bases between the germline ends. Written as DNA, the CDR3 is TGCAGTGCTAGAGTAGGCGGGGGCTCGAACTACGAGCAGTACTTC. It yields the protein CSARVGGGSNYEQYF.

CDR3 protein: CASSLRTSVTTDTQYF. The CDR3 DNA reads as TGTGCCAGCAGCTTGCGGACTAGCGTAACCACAGATACGCAGTATTTT. The genes are TRBV5-4 and TRBJ2-3, with 9 bases fitting TRBD2. The CDR3 contains 16 residues. V trimming: 1 base; J trimming: 2 bases; junction bases outside the gene matches: 5. Germline CDR1 is SGHNT and CDR2 is YYREEE (reference sequence).

The V gene is TRBV15, the J gene TRBJ2-7; D possibly corresponds to TRBD2 (7 bases). Germline V gene lookup returns CDR1 LNHNV and CDR2 YYDKDF (reference sequence). The CDR3 is 15 amino acids. The ends were cut back, 2 bases at V and 7 bases at J, with 18 bases in the middle. The CDR3 bases are TGTGCCACCAGCAGAAATACGGGACAAGCGGGGGAGCAGTACTTC. It is translated as CATSRNTGQAGEQYF. Based on the CDR3 plus reference TRBV15 and TRBJ2-7, the full variable domain is DAMVIQNPRYQVTQFGKPVTLSCSQTLNHNVMYWYQQKSSQAPKLLFHYYDKDFNNEADTPDNFQSRRPNTSFCFLDIRSPGLGDTAMYLCATSRNTGQAGEQYFGPGTRLTVT.

The chain joins TRBV7-3 to TRBJ1-2; D is undetermined. The germline CDR1 and CDR2 sequences are SGHTA and FQGTGA. This CDR3 spans 16 amino acids. V lost 4 bases to trimming and J lost 0 bases, with 15 bases between them. CDR3 residues: CASSSPLDIANYGYTF. The DNA for the CDR3 is TGTGCCAGCAGCTCCCCATTAGACATCGCTAACTATGGCTACACCTTC.

V usage is TRBV20-1 and J usage is TRBJ2-1, with 8 bases that match TRBD2. The CDR3 length is 16 residues. Germline V gene sequence: CDR1 DFQATT, CDR2 SNEGSKA (reference sequence). The J segment lost 3 bases and the V segment lost 0 bases, leaving 7 bases of the junction unmatched. The CDR3 sequence: CSAREKRTSLYNEQFF. The CDR3 nucleotides read TGCAGTGCTAGAGAAAAAAGGACTAGCCTCTACAATGAGCAGTTCTTC.

A few counts support this clonotype. V and J are TRBV6-4 and TRBJ2-2, with D unresolved. The CDR3 length is 12 residues. The germline V gene has CDR1 MRHNA and CDR2 SNTAGT. V lost 0 bases to trimming and J lost 8 bases, with 4 bases between them. The CDR3, as DNA: TGTGCCAGCAGTGACTCGACGGGGGAGCTGTTTTTT. This encodes CASSDSTGELFF.

This clonotype has just one count. The chain employs TRBV6-4 and TRBJ1-2, with 8 bases aligning to TRBD1. This CDR3 contains 14 residues. The germline V gene encodes CDR1 MRHNA and CDR2 SNTAGT. J lost 8 bases, V lost 3 bases, and 8 bases had no gene match. The CDR3 protein is CASSEDRESDGYTF. Written as DNA, the CDR3 is TGTGCCAGCAGTGAGGACAGGGAAAGTGACGGCTACACCTTC.

Here the CDR3 reads CASSLTGFMNTIYF. The CDR3 DNA reads as TGTGCCAGCAGCTTAACGGGGTTCATGAACACCATATATTTT. The chain carries TRBV7-3 and TRBJ1-3; the D is unclear. Germline-derived CDR1 and CDR2 are SGHTA and FQGTGA. The CDR3 runs 14 residues. V was cut by 0 bases and J by 7 bases, with 10 bases left in between. The full variable domain, rest sourced from reference TRBV7-3 and TRBJ1-3, is GAGVSQTPSNKVTEKGKYVELRCDPISGHTALYWYRQSLGQGPEFLIYFQGTGAADDSGLPNDRFFAVRPEGSVSTLKIQRTERGDSAVYLCASSLTGFMNTIYFGEGSWLTVV.

V usage is TRBV12-3 or TRBV12-4 and J usage is TRBJ2-3; 8 positions agree with TRBD2. This CDR3 spans 15 amino acids. J was trimmed by 4 bases and V by 4 bases; bases with no gene match: 7. The CDR3 here is CASSYSGGGADTQYF. CDR3 sequence (DNA): TGTGCCAGCAGTTACTCGGGAGGGGGAGCAGATACGCAGTATTTT.

This chain joins TRBV20-1 and TRBJ1-1, with 7 bases aligning to TRBD1. Germline loops: CDR1 DFQATT, CDR2 SNEGSKA (reference sequence). This CDR3 comprises 14 residues. Trimming cost V 6 bases and J 7 bases; bases outside gene matches: 14. CDR3 protein: CSADYREGGIEAFF. The CDR3 DNA reads as TGCAGTGCGGACTACAGGGAAGGGGGCATTGAAGCTTTCTTT.

This clonotype was counted ten times or more. The chain uses TRBV19 and TRBJ2-1, with TRBD2 matching over 12 bases. Germline CDR1 reads LNHDA; CDR2 reads SQIVND (reference sequence). The V segment lost 4 bases and the J segment 3 bases; nucleotides outside the gene matches: 4. The CDR3 extends over 16 amino acids. The CDR3: CASSTRLAGVYNEQFF. The DNA for the CDR3 is TGTGCCAGTAGTACTCGACTAGCGGGGGTCTACAATGAGCAGTTCTTC.